These T cell receptor beta chains were read from a single sample in a study of beta chain features in type 1 diabetes. Profiling relied on immunoSEQ multiplex PCR, and the TCRdb table lists in-frame clones only, not all of them. Here the sample spans 120,000 to 150,000 clones, roughly 48% being singletons. The sequencing sample was made of Tregs from blood. These TCRs come from a man in his late teens or twenties in good health. Both conserved end residues are part of each CDR3. A D gene is named only where the DNA matches it firmly. Clone size is not always given. Where it is, it says once, few, many or a class for expanded clones.

cdr3_aa cdr3_nt clone_size d_call j_call v_call
CASSYSTVQLTDTIYF TGTGCCAGCAGTTACTCGACAGTTCAGCTTACGGACACCATATATTTT NA NA TRBJ1-3 TRBV6-6
CASSPRLAGEAGELFF TGCGCCAGCAGCCCCCGACTAGCGGGAGAGGCCGGGGAGCTGTTTTTT NA TRBD2 TRBJ2-2 TRBV5-1
CASRNHGDNQPQHF TGTGCCAGCCGAAACCACGGAGACAATCAGCCCCAGCATTTT NA NA TRBJ1-5 TRBV28
CASSQELRETQYF TGCGCCAGCAGCCAAGAATTGCGGGAGACCCAGTACTTC NA NA TRBJ2-5 TRBV4-3
CASSLKSQPQHF TGTGCCAGCAGCCTAAAATCCCAGCCCCAGCATTTT NA NA TRBJ1-5 TRBV28
CASVGGAVTEAFF TGTGCCAGCGTGGGTGGGGCGGTCACTGAAGCTTTCTTT NA NA TRBJ1-1 TRBV19
CASSTQTDTQYF TGTGCCAGCAGCACACAGACAGATACGCAGTATTTT few NA TRBJ2-3 TRBV7-9
CSGIGRAHNEQFF TGCAGCGGAATCGGGAGGGCCCACAATGAGCAGTTCTTC NA TRBD2 TRBJ2-1 TRBV29-1
CASSLGGRDGYTF TGTGCCAGCAGCTTGGGGGGTCGGGATGGCTACACCTTC NA NA TRBJ1-2 TRBV7-3
CASSLGLTSDYYEQYF TGTGCCAGTAGCCTGGGGTTGACTAGCGATTACTACGAGCAGTACTTC few TRBD2 TRBJ2-7 TRBV19
CASSPGPPQPQHF TGTGCCAGCAGCCCTGGGCCCCCCCAGCCCCAGCATTTT NA NA TRBJ1-5 TRBV7-2
CASSLVGGEQETQYF TGCGCCAGCAGCTTGGTCGGGGGGGAACAAGAGACCCAGTACTTC NA TRBD2 TRBJ2-5 TRBV5-1
CASSQDVPVDGAEAFF TGCGCCAGCAGCCAAGACGTCCCAGTTGACGGGGCTGAAGCTTTCTTT NA NA TRBJ1-1 TRBV4-3
CASSLRPGQDGYTF TGTGCCAGCAGCTTGAGGCCCGGACAGGACGGCTACACCTTC NA TRBD1 TRBJ1-2 TRBV7-2
CASRKDRENEQFF TGTGCCAGCAGGAAGGACAGGGAAAATGAGCAGTTCTTC NA TRBD1 TRBJ2-1 TRBV2
CAWSFQGNTEAFF TGTGCCTGGAGTTTCCAGGGGAACACTGAAGCTTTCTTT NA NA TRBJ1-1 TRBV30
CASSLLPTPTNYGYTF TGTGCCAGCAGCTTATTACCTACGCCTACTAACTATGGCTACACCTTC NA NA TRBJ1-2 TRBV7-2
CSARDSWNYGYTF TGCAGCGCTCGGGACTCTTGGAACTATGGCTACACCTTC NA NA TRBJ1-2 TRBV29-1
CASSLVGQGIYEQYF TGTGCCAGCAGTTTAGTGGGGCAGGGGATCTACGAGCAGTACTTC NA NA TRBJ2-7 TRBV28
CASSLGGAGQPQHF TGTGCCAGCAGTTTAGGGGGGGCAGGGCAGCCCCAGCATTTT NA NA TRBJ1-5 TRBV28
CASSLYSGYEQYF TGTGCCAGCAGTTTATATTCGGGCTACGAGCAGTACTTC NA NA TRBJ2-7 TRBV28
CASSSRTGGGEQYF TGTGCCAGCAGCTCAAGGACAGGGGGCGGCGAGCAGTACTTC NA TRBD1 TRBJ2-7 TRBV7-8
CASGGRTGKEKLFF TGTGCCAGCGGGGGCCGGACAGGAAAGGAAAAACTGTTTTTT once TRBD1 TRBJ1-4 TRBV6-5
CASSLRGLETQYF TGTGCCAGCAGCTTGAGAGGTCTAGAGACCCAGTACTTC once NA TRBJ2-5 TRBV5-4
CASRRGGGSSYNEQFF TGTGCCAGTAGGCGCGGCGGGGGGAGCTCCTACAATGAGCAGTTCTTC few TRBD2 TRBJ2-1 TRBV19
CASSLDPGGMKKLFF TGTGCCAGCAGCTTAGATCCGGGGGGCATGAAAAAACTGTTTTTT once NA TRBJ1-4 TRBV11-2
CASSSQQGAKTQYF TGTGCCAGCAGCTCTCAGCAGGGGGCTAAGACCCAGTACTTC NA TRBD1 TRBJ2-5 TRBV5-4
CASSSGQGAGGELFF TGCGCCAGCAGCTCGGGACAGGGGGCAGGCGGGGAGCTGTTTTTT few TRBD1 TRBJ2-2 TRBV5-1